Presented here are 21 T cell receptor beta chains from one specimen sequenced in a study of post-analysis software for immune sequencing data. Presence of unique molecular identifiers characterized the TCR beta cDNA libraries. Using its own MiXCR run on the PCR reads, TCRdb lists one record per CDR3 protein. The top ten hold 4.9% of the sample, which has 700,000 to 900,000 distinct CDR3 sequences, 46% seen once. These receptors have no known antigen. Study-wide results and limits: With TRBV5-6, TRBV5-1 and TRBV20-1 included, about five TRBV segments were more frequent in patients than in controls.

Sequenced material: blood. These receptors were taken from a girl aged 5 to 17 with multiple sclerosis.

CDR3 nucleotide sequence: TGTGCCAGCGAGGTGGCCACAGATACGCAGTATTTT. It encodes CASEVATDTQYF. The rearrangement links TRBV7-2 to TRBJ2-3; D gene uncertain. The CDR3 contains 12 residues. Germline CDR1 reads SGHTA; CDR2 reads FQGNSA. V was clipped by 8 bases and J by 2 bases, with 8 bases between them.

Worth noting for this clonotype: A junction end diverges from the germline sequence, so it may reflect a read error. V usage is TRBV20-1 and J usage is TRBJ2-1, with TRBD2 matching 8 bases. The CDR3 is 13 residues long. CDR1 is DFQATT, CDR2 SNEGSKA, per germline (reference sequence). CDR3 coding DNA: TGCAATGCTCTGGGACTAGTAGACAATGAGCAGTTCTTC. This gives the protein CNALGLVDNEQFF.

The chain links TRBV12-3 or TRBV12-4 to TRBJ2-4, with unresolved D. This CDR3 has 13 amino acids. V lost 4 bases and J lost 4, with 8 bases in between. The CDR3 reads CASSSLKKNIQYF. The CDR3 DNA follows: TGTGCCAGCAGTTCGTTAAAGAAAAACATTCAGTACTTC.

This clonotype was found once. The chain uses TRBV12-3 or TRBV12-4 and TRBJ1-5; 9 bases agree with TRBD1. Losses at the gene ends were 5 bases for V and 1 base for J; bases not matched to a gene: 3. CDR3 length: 15 amino acids. CDR3 amino acids: CASSADRGSNQPQHF. CDR3 DNA: TGTGCCAGCAGTGCGGACAGGGGCAGCAATCAGCCCCAGCATTTT.

This chain connects TRBV10-3 to TRBJ2-7, with TRBD2 matching 9 bases. The J segment lost 2 bases and the V segment lost 0 bases, leaving 5 bases of the junction unmatched. The CDR3 runs 16 residues. From germline, CDR1 is ENHRY and CDR2 SYGVKD. The DNA of the CDR3 is TGTGCCATCAGTGAGTCGGGTAGCGGGAGAACCTACGAGCAGTACTTC. This encodes CAISESGSGRTYEQYF.

The V call is TRBV15, the J call TRBJ2-3; 12 nucleotides align to TRBD2. Germline trimming cut 5 bases from V and 2 bases from J; bases unmatched to any gene: 5. Looked up from germline, CDR1 is LNHNV and CDR2 is YYDKDF (reference sequence). The CDR3 runs to 16 residues. CDR3 loop: CATSFPSGRDTDTQYF. CDR3 bases: TGTGCCACCAGCTTCCCTAGCGGGAGGGACACAGATACGCAGTATTTT.

This clonotype was picked up many times. The genes are TRBV7-9 and TRBJ2-5; TRBD1 might be the D (6 bases). The CDR3 runs 12 residues. V was trimmed by 1 base and J by 13 bases, leaving 13 bases between them. Per germline, CDR1 SEHNR and CDR2 FQNEAQ (reference sequence). The CDR3 loop is CASSLGGQEWYF. The DNA for the CDR3 is TGTGCCAGCAGCTTAGGGGGGCAAGAGTGGTACTTC.

This chain links TRBV6-2 or TRBV6-3 with TRBJ2-4, with no clear D. The J call may be wrong; the DNA end is better matched by TRBJ2-7. CDR1 is MNHEY, CDR2 SVGEGT, per germline. This CDR3 is built from 12 residues. The CDR3 DNA reads as TGTGCCAGCAGCGCGATGCTGCCCGAGCAGTACTTC. Its translation: CASSAMLPEQYF.

The J gene is TRBJ1-2, the V gene TRBV29-1; 9 positions agree with TRBD1. J was trimmed by 4 bases and V by 7 bases; bases with no gene match: 13. Germline V gene sequence: CDR1 SQVTM, CDR2 ANQGSEA. This CDR3 has 15 residues. For the CDR3, the DNA is TGCAGCGCCCAAACCACAGGGGGCCTCATCTATGGCTACACCTTC. Protein product: CSAQTTGGLIYGYTF.

The CDR3 DNA follows: TGTGCCAGCAGTTTCGGTCGCAGGTCTAACTATGGCTACACCTTC. Protein: CASSFGRRSNYGYTF. The chain recombines TRBV12-3 or TRBV12-4 with TRBJ1-2; D is unclear. Trimming pared 3 bases from V and 0 bases from J, leaving 11 bases between. CDR3 length: 15 amino acids.

The chain combines TRBV18 with TRBJ2-7, with no clear D. V was cut by 3 bases and J by 7 bases, with 13 bases left in between. CDR3 length: 13 residues. Per germline, CDR1 KGHSH and CDR2 LQKENI. CDR3 nucleotides: TGTGCCAGCTCACCGAACTCGTTAGGGGAGCAGTACTTC. Protein product: CASSPNSLGEQYF.

In this sample, this clonotype turned up a few times. The genes are TRBV29-1 and TRBJ2-1; D is possibly TRBD2 (5 bases). CDR1 is SQVTM, CDR2 ANQGSEA, per germline. The CDR3 has 12 amino acids. V was trimmed by 0 bases and J by 9 bases, leaving 9 bases between them. The DNA of the CDR3 is TGCAGCGTTGAAGATCGCGAGGGTGAGCAGTTCTTC. It is translated as CSVEDREGEQFF.

This clonotype was seen a handful of times. The chain employs TRBV12-3 or TRBV12-4 and TRBJ2-1; D is perhaps TRBD1 (6 bases). The CDR3 has 14 residues. Trimming took 8 bases from V and 7 from J, leaving 18 bases between them. CDR3 protein: CASGRGIEVNEQFF. Here the CDR3 DNA reads TGTGCCAGCGGTAGGGGGATCGAGGTGAATGAGCAGTTCTTC.

This clonotype has a handful of counts. The J gene is TRBJ1-2, the V gene TRBV12-3 or TRBV12-4; D not resolved. The CDR3 sequence is 13 residues long. Trimming took off 2 bases at V and 2 bases at J, with 6 bases between the two ends. The DNA of the CDR3 is TGTGCCAGCAGTTTACGGCACAACTATGGCTACACCTTC. Amino acid sequence: CASSLRHNYGYTF.

The chain couples TRBV29-1 to TRBJ1-1; D is perhaps TRBD1 (6 bases). Trimming cost V 3 bases and J 3 bases, with 8 bases left between them. Germline CDR1 and CDR2: SQVTM and ANQGSEA. The CDR3 is 12 residues long. The CDR3 bases are TGCAGCGTTGAGGACAGTTACACTGAAGCTTTCTTT. Its protein is CSVEDSYTEAFF.

The chain links TRBV7-9 to TRBJ1-1; D remains unclear. V lost 11 bases and J lost 3, with 10 bases in between. The CDR3 spans 11 residues. Germline V gene sequence: CDR1 SEHNR, CDR2 FQNEAQ (reference sequence). CDR3 residues: CAGEDYTEAFF. CDR3 sequence (DNA): TGTGCCGGTGAAGACTACACTGAAGCTTTCTTT.

The DNA for the CDR3 is TGCAGCGTGGGCGACGGGGGGTCAGAGACCCAGTACTTC. It is translated as CSVGDGGSETQYF. The V and J genes are TRBV29-1 and TRBJ2-5, with 7 bases that match TRBD2. Looked up from germline, CDR1 is SQVTM and CDR2 is ANQGSEA. The trim removed 6 bases at V and 4 bases at J, leaving 8 bases unmatched. This CDR3 is 13 amino acids long.

This chain links TRBV3-1 with TRBJ2-3; weak D call: TRBD2 (6 bases). CDR1 is LGHDT and CDR2 is YNNKEL in the germline V gene (reference sequence). V was trimmed by 0 bases and J by 3 bases, leaving 16 bases between them. The CDR3 totals 17 residues. CDR3 amino acids: CASSQDRGAEWTDTQYF. Written as DNA, the CDR3 is TGTGCCAGCAGCCAAGATCGCGGGGCCGAGTGGACAGATACGCAGTATTTT.

The sample holds a few counts of this clonotype. The V gene is TRBV15, the J gene TRBJ1-6; TRBD1 agrees at 10 bases. V was clipped by 5 bases and J by 9 bases; unmatched bases: 4. Germline CDR1 reads LNHNV; CDR2 reads YYDKDF (reference sequence). There are 14 residues in the CDR3. The CDR3 loop is CATSPDRGPSPLHF. The CDR3 DNA reads as TGTGCCACCAGCCCAGACAGGGGGCCTTCACCCCTCCACTTT. Full variable domain (outside the CDR3, taken from reference TRBV15 and TRBJ1-6): DAMVIQNPRYQVTQFGKPVTLSCSQTLNHNVMYWYQQKSSQAPKLLFHYYDKDFNNEADTPDNFQSRRPNTSFCFLDIRSPGLGDTAMYLCATSPDRGPSPLHFGNGTRLTVT.

This clonotype was counted only a few times. The chain uses TRBV6-6 and TRBJ1-4; TRBD1 matches at 7 bases. CDR3 length: 15 amino acids. Losses at the gene ends were 6 bases for V and 7 bases for J; bases not matched to a gene: 11. CDR1 and CDR2 from the germline V gene are MNHNY and SVGAGI (reference sequence). The CDR3 bases are TGTGCCAGCAGATACGAAGGGGGCAAGTTTGAAAAACTGTTTTTT. Protein: CASRYEGGKFEKLFF.

Details on this clonotype: This clone may be a read error of a much larger clone one base away. The chain couples TRBV7-2 to TRBJ1-2; 7 bases line up with TRBD1. The length of the CDR3 is 16 residues. Germline CDR1 is SGHTA and CDR2 is FQGNSA. CDR3 loop: CASSILTGASTYGSTF. CDR3 DNA: TGTGCCAGCAGCATTCTTACAGGGGCTTCCACCTATGGCTCCACCTTC. Combining the CDR3 with reference TRBV7-2 and TRBJ1-2 gives the whole variable domain GAGVSQSPSNKVTEKGKDVELRCDPISGHTALYWYRQSLGQGLEFLIYFQGNSAPDKSGLPSDRFSAERTGGSVSTLTIQRTQQEDSAVYLCASSILTGASTYGSTFGSGTRLTVV.